The entry below describes one TCR beta chain. Per germline, CDR1 SGHTA and CDR2 FQGNSA. Trimming took off 5 bases at V and 4 bases at J, with 15 bases between the two ends. The CDR3 covers 14 residues. The unsorted samples had tens of millions of PBMCs used for genomic DNA. Replicate PCRs run on unsorted PBMC used around 0.3 ug DNA, which was 25,000 to 30,000 T cell genomes. Clones were read by immunoSEQ multiplex PCR, and TCRdb kept only the in-frame ones, dropping some. This table has 470,000 or so clones, approximately 78% appearing once. The sample belongs to a study of shared clonotypes between healthy human individuals.

The sample was PBMCs. This TCR derives from a woman aged 40 to 50 in good health. Some clones in this sample may be carry-over from other donors' samples. This chain uses TRBV7-2 with TRBJ2-7; D not certain. The CDR3 nucleotides read TGTGCCAGCAGCCGGCGCGTTGGGTTATACGAGCAGTACTTC. It specifies CASSRRVGLYEQYF.